The clone carrying this TCR beta chain was observed a single time. Germline CDR1 reads SGHNT; CDR2 reads YYREEE (reference sequence). The CDR3 covers 14 residues. V was clipped by 4 bases and J by 3 bases, with 11 bases between them. Per the study methods: It was from reference gene primer amplification that nucleated cell counts were estimated. Measured with immunoSEQ multiplex PCR; TCRdb has only the in-frame clones, and not every one. V, J and clone size are those of that table, while D and trimming were read from the DNA. The sample gives 120,000 to 150,000 clones, approximately 87% of which show up once; approximately 1.2% is in the top ten. This sample is drawn from a study of blood T cell repertoires in COVID-19. About the study: There were acute and convalescent COVID-19 samples, and they came from the United States, Italy and Spain.

Researchers sorted participants into cohorts using their self-reported clinical history. The rearrangement joins TRBV5-4 to TRBJ2-1; D remains unclear. This TCR was sampled from a woman between 25 and 40 years old with acute COVID-19. Sequenced: PBMCs or T cells enriched from blood (not recorded which). DNA of the CDR3: TGTGCCAGCAGCGATATCCTACGCTACAATGAGCAGTTCTTC. Protein sequence: CASSDILRYNEQFF.